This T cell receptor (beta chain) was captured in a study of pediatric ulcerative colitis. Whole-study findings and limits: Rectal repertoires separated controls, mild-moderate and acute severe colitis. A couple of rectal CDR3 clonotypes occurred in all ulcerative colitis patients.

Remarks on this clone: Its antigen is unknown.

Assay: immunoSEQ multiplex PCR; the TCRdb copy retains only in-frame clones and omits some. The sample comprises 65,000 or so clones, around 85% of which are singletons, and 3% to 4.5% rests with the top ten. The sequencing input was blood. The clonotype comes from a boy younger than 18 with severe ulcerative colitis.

The CDR3 DNA reads TGTGCCAGCCTAACAGTGAACACCGGGGAGCTGTTTTTT. Translation gives CASLTVNTGELFF. The V gene is TRBV6-5, the J gene TRBJ2-2; D uncertain. Germline V CDR1 and CDR2: MNHEY, SVGAGI. The V end lost 8 bases, the J end lost 1 base, and 8 bases lay between the germline ends. The CDR3 runs 13 residues.